This record concerns one T cell receptor beta chain sequence. This CDR3 has 15 amino acids. With V trimmed by 0 bases and J by 7 bases, 8 bases remained unmatched. CDR1 and CDR2 (germline): MNHEY, SVGAGI. Measured with immunoSEQ multiplex PCR; TCRdb has only the in-frame clones, and not every one. Here the sample spans 70,000 or so clones, 91% being singletons. This entry belongs to a study of T cell changes during pregnancy in multiple sclerosis. This clonotype originated in a female donor in good health, enrolled as a control in a pregnancy study. This sequence joins TRBV6-5 and TRBJ2-7, with 8 bases fitting TRBD2. Source: peripheral blood, taken in the third trimester of pregnancy. The CDR3, as DNA: TGTGCCAGCAGTTACTCACCGGGAGGGCCGGGGGAGCAGTACTTC. As protein: CASSYSPGGPGEQYF.